One T cell receptor (beta chain) is described in this entry. As yet, its antigen is unknown. This entry comes from a study of cytomegalovirus exposure and HLA in healthy donors. Study in general: Sequencing of about 179 million T cells in an earlier analysis found around 110 million unique TCR beta sequences. Early release data held 85 million or so unique TCRs from HLA-typed donors.

CDR1 is KGHSH, CDR2 LQKENI, per germline. The CDR3 totals 15 residues. With 2 bases clipped from V and 2 bases from J, the junction kept 3 bases outside the gene matches. Primers: 60 Vbeta forward and 13 Jbeta reverse. Sequenced by immunoSEQ multiplex PCR; TCRdb stores in-frame clones only, minus some. In the table there are some 160,000 clones, less than 10% of which are singletons. Study-wide findings and caveats: Later, an analysis showed that TCR beta chains associated with HLA were more clonally expanded than others that were equally common.

This TCR derives from a male donor in good health and CMV-seronegative. The source material was PBMCs. The chain couples TRBV18 to TRBJ2-1; TRBD2 agrees at 7 bases. The CDR3 loop reads CASSPGEGTYNEQFF. DNA for the CDR3: TGTGCCAGCTCACCAGGGGAGGGGACCTACAATGAGCAGTTCTTC.